The sequence of this TCR beta chain was determined in a study of CD8 T cells in Susac syndrome. About the study: Within the group of sequenced Susac syndrome patients, five or six had active disease and roughly eight were in remission.

Regarding the study as a whole: In TEMRA cells and active patients, CD8+ clonal expansion in Susac reached its peak.

Per the germline V gene, CDR1 is SEHNR and CDR2 is FQNEAQ (reference sequence). Trimming cost V 1 base and J 2 bases; bases outside gene matches: 8. This CDR3 has 17 amino acids. Random hexamers were used to reverse transcribe the RNA input (about 0.5 to 1 ug). TCRdb processed the immunoSEQ multiplex PCR reads anew with MiXCR; each CDR3 protein has one entry. The sample lists tens of thousands of distinct CDR3 sequences; over 85% were seen once. As regards this clonotype: Its specificity is not known.

The sequence derives from a human donor with Susac syndrome. The sequenced material came from CD8+ T cells from PBMCs. The chain recombines TRBV7-9 with TRBJ2-1; 7 bases align to TRBD2. The CDR3 here is CASSLGGRETTYNEQFF. CDR3 in DNA: TGTGCCAGCAGCTTAGGAGGGAGGGAGACGACCTACAATGAGCAGTTCTTC.